This T cell receptor beta chain came from a study of blood T cell repertoires in COVID-19 (dated by TCRdb to about 2020). Turning to the overall study: Samples from collaborators originated in the United States, Italy and Spain and spanned both the acute and convalescent phases of COVID-19. The prospective study material was composed of cDNA or gDNA derived from T cells, B-cell-depleted T cells, or PBMCs. The dataset comprised deeply sampled blood TCRbeta repertoires from subjects exposed to, actively infected with, or recovered from COVID-19. A freely available public database, intended as a resource for researchers studying the immune response to SARS-CoV-2, is where the repertoires were released. The samples were drawn from two sources: the first 160 participants of the ongoing ImmuneRACE study, and 1,000 to 1,500 subjects contributed by 6 global collaborators. Sample metadata almost always included a de-identified subject ID, COVID-19 status, age in years and sex. Where available, HLA class I and class II types were obtained from metadata supplied by the sample provider rather than from assay-based typing. Results and caveats for the whole study, not just this receptor: Clinical and demographic metadata were provided uncurated, with the amount varying by source and participant.

Participants in the prospective study were enrolled through a virtual design, were aged about 18 to 89 years, and lived in under 25 United States geographic areas. In the prospective study, cohorts were assigned on the basis of participant-reported clinical history obtained from a screening survey and a study questionnaire. In the prospective study, mobile phlebotomists collected whole blood, serum and a nasopharyngeal or oropharyngeal swab from each participant. Prospective study participants could optionally give additional blood draws and questionnaires over a roughly 2-month period. Before DNA extraction, prospective study blood samples were shipped either frozen or at room temperature. TCRbeta CDR3 regions were amplified from genomic DNA using the immunoSEQ Assay, a bias-controlled multiplex PCR. In the source study's methods: The number of nucleated cells in each sample was estimated from the amplification of reference gene primers within the assay. Sequence reads were collapsed and filtered to measure the absolute abundance of every unique TCRbeta CDR3 rearrangement. Productive Simpson clonality was computed per sample as the square root of Simpson's diversity index over productive rearrangements. The clones in this table, taken by TCRdb from immuneACCESS, are in-frame only. Not every clone is retained; where verified, under half of the shortfall comes from an unresolved V gene, and the cause of the rest is unknown. From that table come the V and J calls and clone size; the DNA was used to work out D and trimming. This sample has 150,000 to 200,000 clones in its table, and less than 90% of those were observed once. Around 1.3% of the sample is held by the ten biggest clonotypes.

Trimming takes 1 base off V and 0 bases off J; junction bases not matched to a gene: 5. Taken from the germline V gene, the CDR1 and CDR2 loops are SGHDT and YYEEEE. The CDR3 has 17 amino acids, counting the end cysteine and phenylalanine. Just CDR3 DNA is preserved here, 51 bases in frame from base 1. As to this clone: Its antigen is not yet known. No base quality information exists; no much larger clone differs at one position.

The sample was PBMCs or T cells enriched from blood (not recorded which). This chain is built from TRBV5-6 and TRBJ2-3, with 10 bases in between that match TRBD2. This receptor was identified in a human donor with acute COVID-19. The donor label of this sample is uncertain. Read as DNA, the sequence is TGTGCCAGCAGCTTGTTGGCTAGCGGGAGTAGCACAGATACGCAGTATTTT. Protein translation: CASSLLASGSSTDTQYF. Supplemented by the reference TRBV5-6 and TRBJ2-3 proteins around the CDR3, the complete variable domain is DAGVTQSPTHLIKTRGQQVTLRCSPKSGHDTVSWYQQALGQGPQFIFQYYEEEERQRGNFPDRFSGHQFPNYSSELNVNALLLGDSALYLCASSLLASGSSTDTQYFGPGTRLTVL.